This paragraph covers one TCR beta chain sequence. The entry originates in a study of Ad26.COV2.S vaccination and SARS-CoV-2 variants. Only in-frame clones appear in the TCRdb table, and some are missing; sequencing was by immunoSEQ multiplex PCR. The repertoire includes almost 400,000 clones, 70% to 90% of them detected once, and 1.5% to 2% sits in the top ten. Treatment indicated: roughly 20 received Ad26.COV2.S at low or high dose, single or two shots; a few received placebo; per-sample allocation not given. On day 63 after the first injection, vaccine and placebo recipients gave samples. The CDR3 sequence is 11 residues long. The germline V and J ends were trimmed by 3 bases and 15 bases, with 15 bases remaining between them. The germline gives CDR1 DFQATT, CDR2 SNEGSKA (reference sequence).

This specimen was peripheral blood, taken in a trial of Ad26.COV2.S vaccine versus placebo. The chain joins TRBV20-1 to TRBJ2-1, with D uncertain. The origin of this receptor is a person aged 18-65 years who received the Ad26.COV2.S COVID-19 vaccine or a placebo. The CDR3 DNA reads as TGCAGTGCTAGTACCCGAGGCGTGCGGTTCTTC. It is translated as CSASTRGVRFF.